This note documents a single T cell receptor beta chain sequence. Its antigen remains unidentified. The PCR was carried out with 60 Vbeta primers and 13 Jbeta primers. Assay used: immunoSEQ multiplex PCR; TCRdb lists only in-frame clones, some missing. This table has about 69,000 clones, 74% appearing once. This entry belongs to a study of cytomegalovirus exposure and HLA in healthy donors. Overall study results and limits: Judged likely to be a sequencing artifact was a cluster of highly shared sequence variants.

In germline, CDR1 is SGHAT, CDR2 FQNNGV. The length of the CDR3 is 14 residues. V dropped 1 base and J dropped 3 bases, with 9 bases sitting between them. The chain uses TRBV11-2 and TRBJ1-1; possibly TRBD1 for D (5 bases). This clonotype originated in a woman in her sixties in good health and CMV-seropositive. The sequenced material came from PBMCs. CDR3 nucleotides: TGTGCCAGCAGCTTAGGCAGGGCGTACACTGAAGCTTTCTTT. Amino acids: CASSLGRAYTEAFF.